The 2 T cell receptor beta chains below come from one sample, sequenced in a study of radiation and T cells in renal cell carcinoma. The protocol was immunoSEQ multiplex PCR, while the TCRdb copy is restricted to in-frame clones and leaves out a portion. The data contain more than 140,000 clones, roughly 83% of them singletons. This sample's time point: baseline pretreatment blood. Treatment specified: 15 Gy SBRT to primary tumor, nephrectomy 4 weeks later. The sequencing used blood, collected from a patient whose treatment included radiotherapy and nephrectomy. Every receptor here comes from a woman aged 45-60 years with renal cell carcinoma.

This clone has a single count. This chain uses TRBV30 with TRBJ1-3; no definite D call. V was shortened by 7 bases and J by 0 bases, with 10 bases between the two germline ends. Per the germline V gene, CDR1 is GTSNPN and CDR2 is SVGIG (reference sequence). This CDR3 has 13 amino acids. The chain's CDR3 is CASDATSGNTIYF. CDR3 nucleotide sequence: TGTGCCTCGGACGCCACCTCTGGAAACACCATATATTTT.

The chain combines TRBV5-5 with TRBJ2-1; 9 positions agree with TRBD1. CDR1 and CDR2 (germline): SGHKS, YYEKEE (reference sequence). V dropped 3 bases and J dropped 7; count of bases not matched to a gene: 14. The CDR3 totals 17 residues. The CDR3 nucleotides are TGTGCCAGCAGCTGGTTTTTCCCGGGACAGGGTGGGAATGAGCAGTTCTTC. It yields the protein CASSWFFPGQGGNEQFF. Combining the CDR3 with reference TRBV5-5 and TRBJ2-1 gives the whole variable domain DAGVTQSPTHLIKTRGQQVTLRCSPISGHKSVSWYQQVLGQGPQFIFQYYEKEERGRGNFPDRFSARQFPNYSSELNVNALLLGDSALYLCASSWFFPGQGGNEQFFGPGTRLTVL.